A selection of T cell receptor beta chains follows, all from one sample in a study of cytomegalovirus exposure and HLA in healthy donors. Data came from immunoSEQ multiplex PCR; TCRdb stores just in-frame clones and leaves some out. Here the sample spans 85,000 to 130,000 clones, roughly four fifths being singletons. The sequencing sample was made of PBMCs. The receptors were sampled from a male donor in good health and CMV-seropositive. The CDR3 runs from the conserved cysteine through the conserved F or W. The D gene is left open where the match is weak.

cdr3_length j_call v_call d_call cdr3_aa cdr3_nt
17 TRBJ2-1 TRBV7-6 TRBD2 CASSLAQGGGRAFEQFF TGTGCCAGCAGCTTAGCGCAGGGGGGCGGGAGGGCCTTTGAGCAGTTCTTC
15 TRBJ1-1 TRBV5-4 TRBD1 CASSQLDRVDTEAFF TGTGCCAGCAGCCAGCTGGACAGGGTTGACACTGAAGCTTTCTTT
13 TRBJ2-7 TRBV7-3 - CASSSDSLYEQYF TGTGCCAGCAGCTCGGACAGTCTCTACGAGCAGTACTTC
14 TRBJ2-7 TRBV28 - CASTLGQFSYEQYF TGTGCCAGCACCCTGGGGCAGTTCTCCTACGAGCAGTACTTC
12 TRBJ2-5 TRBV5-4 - CASSLTGETQYF TGTGCCAGCAGCCTGACCGGGGAGACCCAGTACTTC
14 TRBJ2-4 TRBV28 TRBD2 CASRKSGRQNIQYF TGTGCCAGCCGGAAAAGCGGGAGGCAAAACATTCAGTACTTC
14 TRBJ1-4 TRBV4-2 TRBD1 CASSRGQGREKLFF TGTGCCAGCAGCCGCGGACAGGGCAGAGAAAAACTGTTTTTT
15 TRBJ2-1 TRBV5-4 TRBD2 CASSLGTSGSLEQFF TGTGCCAGCAGCTTGGGGACTAGCGGGAGTCTTGAGCAGTTCTTC
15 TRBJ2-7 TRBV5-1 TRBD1 CASSPRTGGGYEQYF TGCGCCAGCAGCCCAAGGACAGGGGGTGGCTACGAGCAGTACTTC
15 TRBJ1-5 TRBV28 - CASSLSRVGNQPQNF TGTGCCAGCAGTTTATCCAGGGTGGGCAATCAGCCCCAGAATTTT